This paragraph covers one TCR beta chain sequence. The sample comes from a study of shared T cell receptors in the human thymus. CDR3 length: 16 residues. Germline V gene data show CDR1 as GTSNPN and CDR2 as SVGIG (reference sequence). V trimming: 2 bases; J trimming: 3 bases; junction bases outside the gene matches: 8. Generated by immunoSEQ multiplex PCR, the TCRdb table keeps only in-frame clones and is missing some. There are roughly 700,000 clones in the sample; around nine tenths occur only once, and 0.008% to 0.011% lies in the top ten. This sample was shared with a second study, whose subject was human thymus T cells. That paper notes: Corrective surgery for congenital heart defects was being performed on the healthy Finnish infants who were the donors. The thymus was resected at corrective cardiac surgery.

This chain connects TRBV30 to TRBJ2-1; 9 nucleotides align to TRBD2. The receptor comes from a boy less than two years old with a congenital heart defect. The material sequenced was thymocytes. The DNA of the CDR3 is TGTGCCTGGAGTCGGTCAGTAGCGGGAGACTACAATGAGCAGTTCTTC. Encoded protein: CAWSRSVAGDYNEQFF.